Included here is one TCR beta chain sequence, with context. This record belongs to a study of chemoradiotherapy in HPV16-positive cancers. Overall study context: Candidate HPV-specific T-cell clones and common TCR motifs came from functional assays in a couple of HPV16-positive patients.

Germline V gene sequence: CDR1 MDHEN, CDR2 SYDVKM. This CDR3 comprises 15 residues. The V gene lost 1 base and the J gene lost 0 bases, with 7 bases spanning the gap. Libraries were prepared by immunoSEQ multiplex PCR; TCRdb keeps only in-frame clonotypes and omits some of them. The profile covers thousands of clones, with 75% appearing a single time and 6.5% to 9.5% taken by the ten largest. Sample collection occurred from a patient who underwent chemoradiotherapy. This chain uses TRBV28 with TRBJ1-5; a weak D match, TRBD1 (5 bases). This TCR came from a human donor with HPV-associated anogenital cancer. The DNA for the CDR3 is TGTGCCAGCAGTTTATCGGGGGGTAGCAATCAGCCCCAGCATTTT. It is translated as CASSLSGGSNQPQHF.